This T cell receptor (beta chain) came from a study of T-cell reconstitution after alpha-beta-depleted transplantation in children. Between the trimmed V and J ends, which lost 7 bases and 4 bases, there was a span of 15 bases. CDR3 length: 14 amino acids. It was with unique molecular identifiers that the TCRbeta library was prepared. Each CDR3 protein gets one entry after TCRdb re-called the PCR reads with MiXCR. The sample contains 700,000 to 950,000 distinct CDR3 sequences, approximately 15% of which appear only once. The sample holds a few counts of this clonotype. Source: PBMCs, mostly from graft donor cells, taken 360 days after TCRalphabeta/CD19-depleted stem cell transplant. The rearrangement links TRBV12-3 or TRBV12-4 to TRBJ2-3; maybe TRBD1 (6 bases). This TCR came from a male patient younger than 18 who had a stem cell transplant for acute lymphoblastic leukemia, so the T cells may come from the graft donor. The CDR3 DNA follows: TGTGCCAGCAACCTAGGACAGATCCCAGATACGCAGTATTTT. Its protein is CASNLGQIPDTQYF.